This T cell receptor beta chain was captured by sequencing in a study of OX40 agonist ivuxolimab in advanced cancers. About the research overall: Patients assigned to dose escalation were diagnosed with hepatocellular carcinoma, melanoma, renal cell or head and neck cancer. Anti-PD-1, anti-PD-L1 or anti-CTLA-4 therapy given earlier was allowed, and 40% had some. Study-wide results and caveats: Relative to CD4+ cells, CD8+ T cells on average had more expanded clones. Dosing at 0.1 to 3.0 mg/kg was accompanied by clonal expansion of CD4+ and CD8+ blood T cells by week 6.

Concerning this clone: As yet, its antigen is unknown.

Produced via immunoSEQ multiplex PCR; TCRdb's table is partial and in-frame only. The sample lists just under 95,000 clones, around 90% occurring once. With 5 bases removed from V and 5 bases from J, the gap between germline ends came to 13 bases. Germline V CDR1 and CDR2: SGHTA, FQGNSA. The CDR3 extends over 14 amino acids. This sequence joins TRBV7-2 and TRBJ2-4, with TRBD1 as a possible D gene (6 bases). The source material was CD4+ or CD8+ T cells sorted from blood, sampled in a trial of the OX40 agonist ivuxolimab. This sequence originates from an adult with an advanced solid tumor such as melanoma, head and neck, liver or kidney cancer. The chain's CDR3 is CASSHWTVENIQYF. CDR3 nucleotide sequence: TGTGCCAGCAGCCACTGGACAGTCGAAAACATTCAGTACTTC. Full variable domain (rest looked up from reference TRBV7-2 and TRBJ2-4): GAGVSQSPSNKVTEKGKDVELRCDPISGHTALYWYRQSLGQGLEFLIYFQGNSAPDKSGLPSDRFSAERTGGSVSTLTIQRTQQEDSAVYLCASSHWTVENIQYFGAGTRLSVL.